The 30 T cell receptor beta chains listed next were all sequenced from one sample in a study of tumour-infiltrating T cells in Burkitt lymphoma (dated by TCRdb to 2018 to 2021). Libraries were built with the immunoSEQ multiplex PCR assay. Imported from immuneACCESS, the table was reduced by TCRdb to in-frame sequences with V and J called. These copies leave out some clones; in studies compared against another copy, an unresolved V gene accounts for under half, and the cause of the remainder is not known. Here the sample has 46,000 or so clones; roughly 31% occur a single time. The ten largest clones add up to around 2.9% of the sample. Material: tumor tissue. Receptor source: a human donor with Burkitt lymphoma.

The chain uses TRBV30 and TRBJ1-5; 7 bases match TRBD1. In germline, CDR1 is GTSNPN, CDR2 SVGIG (reference sequence). The V segment lost 0 bases and the J segment 2 bases; nucleotides outside the gene matches: 7. This CDR3 comprises 16 residues. The CDR3 region has the DNA TGTGCCTGGAGTGTTCGAGGGGGCCGCGGCAATCAGCCCCAGCATTTT. It translates to CAWSVRGGRGNQPQHF.

This clone appeared a few times. This chain connects TRBV4-2 to TRBJ1-2; D remains ambiguous. The CDR3 consists of 12 residues. From germline, CDR1 is LGHNA and CDR2 YNFKEQ. Trimming took 0 bases from V and 5 from J, leaving 4 bases between them. CDR3 loop: CASSQDVYGYTF. The CDR3 DNA reads TGTGCCAGCAGCCAAGACGTTTATGGCTACACCTTC.

The chain couples TRBV7-6 to TRBJ2-3; D tentatively reads TRBD1 or TRBD2 (5 bases each). The V gene lost 0 bases and the J gene lost 8 bases, with 15 bases spanning the gap. Germline loops: CDR1 SGHVS, CDR2 FNYEAQ. This CDR3 is built from 15 residues. This CDR3 is CASSLAHDRGGTQYF. In nucleotides, the CDR3 is TGTGCCAGCAGCTTAGCGCACGACAGAGGAGGTACGCAGTATTTT.

This clone was picked up a small number of times. This rearrangement joins TRBV5-1 to TRBJ1-1, with D unclear. The V end lost 0 bases, the J end lost 1 base, and 7 bases lay between the germline ends. The CDR3 loop spans 14 amino acids. The germline V gene has CDR1 SGHRS and CDR2 YFSETQ. CDR3 coding DNA: TGCGCCAGCAGCTTGGCCGGGCAGAACACTGAAGCTTTCTTT. It translates to CASSLAGQNTEAFF.

J is TRBJ1-1 and V is TRBV6-1, with D perhaps matching TRBD1 (6 bases). CDR1 MNHNS and CDR2 SASEGT come from the germline V gene. With 7 bases removed from V and 2 bases from J, the gap between germline ends came to 11 bases. The CDR3 loop spans 13 amino acids. This CDR3 reads CASKDRPNTEAFF. Here the CDR3 DNA reads TGTGCCAGCAAAGACAGGCCCAACACTGAAGCTTTCTTT.

This clone was observed a handful of times. J is TRBJ1-1 and V is TRBV7-9; D unclear. V lost 2 bases, J lost 6 bases, and 13 bases lay in between. The CDR3 is 14 amino acids. Germline V gives CDR1 SEHNR, CDR2 FQNEAQ (reference sequence). The CDR3 is CASSLLTYGAEAFF. DNA for the CDR3: TGTGCCAGCAGCTTACTCACGTACGGCGCTGAAGCTTTCTTT.

This chain joins TRBV5-1 and TRBJ1-6; the D gene is possibly TRBD1 (5 bases). The CDR3 has 13 amino acids. Germline values: CDR1 SGHRS, CDR2 YFSETQ. Deletions cut 6 bases from V and 12 bases from J, with 16 bases between. The CDR3 loop reads CASTLGQGKPLHF. The CDR3 DNA sequence: TGCGCCAGCACCCTCGGGCAGGGTAAACCCCTCCACTTT.

This clone was picked up a small number of times. CDR3 loop: CASSSEGGGAADTQYF. The DNA of the CDR3 is TGCGCCAGCAGCTCCGAGGGCGGGGGGGCCGCAGATACGCAGTATTTT. The chain couples TRBV5-1 to TRBJ2-3; TRBD2 matches at 9 bases. The V segment lost 3 bases and the J segment 4 bases; nucleotides outside the gene matches: 9. The germline gives CDR1 SGHRS, CDR2 YFSETQ. This CDR3 region has 16 residues.

This clone was recorded a few times. This chain links TRBV10-3 with TRBJ2-2; 8 bases align to TRBD2. Germline V gives CDR1 ENHRY, CDR2 SYGVKD. The length of the CDR3 is 15 residues. Unmatched junction bases numbered 1, after V lost 3 bases and J lost 1 base. The DNA for the CDR3 is TGTGCCATCAGTGACGGGGGGGGGAACACCGGGGAGCTGTTTTTT. Translation: CAISDGGGNTGELFF.

The sample holds a few counts of this clone. This sequence joins TRBV19 and TRBJ2-7, with D uncertain. The CDR3 runs 13 residues. CDR1 is LNHDA and CDR2 is SQIVND in the germline V gene (reference sequence). The V end lost 1 base, the J end lost 2 bases, and 6 bases lay between the germline ends. In DNA form, the CDR3 reads TGTGCCAGTAGTATAGGGGTCACCTACGAGCAGTACTTC. Translating it yields CASSIGVTYEQYF.

This clone was seen a handful of times. Other DNA variants within this sample encode the same CDR3. This chain's CDR3 is CAWSRGNYGYTF. In nucleotides, the CDR3 is TGTGCCTGGTCCCGGGGGAACTATGGCTACACCTTC. The V gene is TRBV30, the J gene TRBJ1-2, with a possible D match to TRBD1 (5 bases). From germline, CDR1 is GTSNPN and CDR2 SVGIG (reference sequence). Trimming cost V 5 bases and J 2 bases, with 9 bases left between them. This CDR3 region has 12 residues.

This clone was seen more than once but under ten times. The chain has TRBV19 and TRBJ1-4, with unresolved D. The germline V gene encodes CDR1 LNHDA and CDR2 SQIVND (reference sequence). CDR3 length: 17 residues. V lost 3 bases to trimming and J lost 0 bases, with 14 bases between them. The CDR3 DNA follows: TGTGCCAGTAGTATGGGCAGGACGAGCACAACTAATGAAAAACTGTTTTTT. Translated: CASSMGRTSTTNEKLFF.

The CDR3 sequence: CASSDTGRGYGYTF. Here the CDR3 DNA reads TGTGCCAGCAGCGATACCGGCAGAGGCTATGGCTACACCTTC. The chain links TRBV6-1 to TRBJ1-2; D is ambiguous. Per germline, CDR1 MNHNS and CDR2 SASEGT. The V end was cut by 6 bases, the J end by 4 bases, with 15 bases between. The CDR3 covers 14 residues.

Only a few counts were recorded for this clone. This chain uses TRBV5-4 with TRBJ2-1; 9 nucleotides agree with TRBD1. The germline gives CDR1 SGHNT, CDR2 YYREEE (reference sequence). The CDR3 runs to 15 residues. The ends lost 0 bases at V and 6 bases at J; junction bases unmatched: 4. The CDR3 coding sequence is TGTGCCAGCAGCTTGGAAGGGACAGGGTTCAATGAGCAGTTCTTC. Translating gives CASSLEGTGFNEQFF.

This sequence joins TRBV7-9 and TRBJ1-4; no clear D. The CDR3 spans 17 residues. The V end was cut by 4 bases, the J end by 3 bases, with 18 bases between. The V gene's germline CDR1 is SEHNR and CDR2 FQNEAQ (reference sequence). In DNA, the CDR3 is TGTGCCAGCAGCTCGCCGGTGGGCCTGCGGGCTAATGAAAAACTGTTTTTT. This gives the protein CASSSPVGLRANEKLFF.

This sequence joins TRBV7-7 and TRBJ1-6; 8 bases match TRBD1. Trimming at V came to 3 bases and at J to 11 bases, leaving 3 bases not matched to a gene. CDR3 length: 13 amino acids. Germline CDR1 SSHAT, CDR2 FNYEAQ (reference sequence). The CDR3 here is CASSFGQGTPLHF. DNA of the CDR3: TGTGCCAGCAGCTTTGGACAGGGAACACCCCTCCACTTT.

The chain has TRBV7-6 and TRBJ1-6; 11 bases align to TRBD1. Trimming took 5 bases from V and 9 from J; bases not matched to a gene: 9. Looked up from germline, CDR1 is SGHVS and CDR2 is FNYEAQ. The CDR3 is made up of 16 amino acids. The CDR3 DNA follows: TGTGCCAGCAGCCCCCGATCCGGGACAGGGGGTTCACCCCTCCACTTT. Translating it yields CASSPRSGTGGSPLHF.

The chain combines TRBV5-5 with TRBJ2-7; TRBD1 agrees at 8 bases. J lost 3 bases, V lost 1 base, and 3 bases had no gene match. Germline V gene lookup returns CDR1 SGHKS and CDR2 YYEKEE (reference sequence). The CDR3 spans 14 residues. The CDR3 DNA follows: TGTGCCAGCAGCTTGTTAGGACAGGGCTACGAGCAGTACTTC. It codes for CASSLLGQGYEQYF.

Only a few counts were recorded for this clone. The chain joins TRBV2 to TRBJ2-2, with 10 bases lining up with TRBD2. V lost 8 bases to trimming and J lost 4 bases; unmatched junction nucleotides: 13. The CDR3 contains 17 residues. Germline loops: CDR1 SNHLY, CDR2 FYNNEI. CDR3 protein: CASGGTSVLIGTGELFF. In DNA form, the CDR3 reads TGTGCCAGCGGGGGGACTAGCGTATTAATCGGCACCGGGGAGCTGTTTTTT.

This clone has just a few counts. V and J are TRBV7-2 and TRBJ1-1; D gene ambiguous. From germline, CDR1 is SGHTA and CDR2 FQGNSA. This CDR3 comprises 13 residues. The germline V and J ends were trimmed by 5 bases and 6 bases, with 13 bases remaining between them. CDR3 bases: TGTGCCAGCAGCCTTCGTGGGCGCGCTGAAGCTTTCTTT. Encoded protein: CASSLRGRAEAFF.

This clone was counted a single time. The chain is built from TRBV5-4 and TRBJ2-3; a possible D gene is TRBD1 (5 bases). This CDR3 contains 19 residues. V lost 2 bases and J 2 bases, leaving 24 bases between the germline ends. Germline V gene lookup returns CDR1 SGHNT and CDR2 YYREEE (reference sequence). The CDR3 sequence is CASSLGLILLKGNTDTQYF. CDR3 nucleotides: TGTGCCAGCAGCTTAGGGTTAATTTTACTGAAGGGGAACACAGATACGCAGTATTTT.

This clone was seen only a few times. The chain links TRBV6-5 to TRBJ2-1, with 8 bases matching TRBD2. This CDR3 region has 14 residues. V shed 4 bases and J 9 bases; nucleotides not matched to a gene: 8. Germline V gives CDR1 MNHEY, CDR2 SVGAGI. DNA for the CDR3: TGTGCCAGCAGTTCTTCCAGCGGGGGCCGTGAGCAGTTCTTC. It yields the protein CASSSSSGGREQFF.

J is TRBJ1-4 and V is TRBV9, with TRBD1 matching over 7 bases. The germline V gene has CDR1 SGDLS and CDR2 YYNGEE. V was pared by 1 base and J by 7 bases, with 7 bases of the junction left unmatched. The CDR3 sequence is 15 residues long. The CDR3 is CASSVRQGVGEKLFF. The CDR3 DNA sequence: TGTGCCAGCAGCGTAAGGCAGGGGGTGGGTGAAAAACTGTTTTTT.

This clone was observed a few times. J is TRBJ1-1 and V is TRBV18, with a tentative D call TRBD1 (6 bases). The V and J ends lost 0 bases and 1 base respectively, with 15 bases between them. Germline V CDR1 and CDR2: KGHSH, LQKENI. The CDR3 consists of 17 residues. In DNA, the CDR3 is TGTGCCAGCTCACCACCGGGGGGCGGCCACCGGAACACTGAAGCTTTCTTT. This translates into CASSPPGGGHRNTEAFF.

This rearrangement joins TRBV7-2 to TRBJ1-1; D is ambiguous. Germline V gene data show CDR1 as SGHTA and CDR2 as FQGNSA. With 1 base removed from V and 6 bases from J, the gap between germline ends came to 9 bases. This CDR3 spans 13 amino acids. The chain's CDR3 is CASSLELWSEAFF. CDR3 DNA sequence: TGTGCCAGCAGCTTAGAATTGTGGTCTGAAGCTTTCTTT.

This clone turned up a few times. The rearrangement links TRBV2 to TRBJ1-1; 7 nucleotides align to TRBD1. CDR3 length equals 14 residues. Germline V gene lookup returns CDR1 SNHLY and CDR2 FYNNEI. Unmatched junction bases numbered 3, after V lost 4 bases and J lost 1 base. The CDR3 loop reads CASSADRTNTEAFF. The CDR3 DNA follows: TGTGCCAGCAGTGCGGACAGGACGAACACTGAAGCTTTCTTT.

With respect to this clone: Other nucleotide sequences from this sample produce the same CDR3. The chain uses TRBV2 and TRBJ1-2; D is unresolved. The CDR3 is 13 amino acids. Germline loops: CDR1 SNHLY, CDR2 FYNNEI. V shed 5 bases and J shed 8 bases, with 15 bases lying between them. CDR3 sequence: CASSYVEGEGYTF. Written as DNA, the CDR3 is TGTGCCAGCAGTTACGTGGAGGGTGAAGGCTACACCTTC. Using reference TRBV2 and TRBJ1-2 for the parts outside the CDR3, the full variable domain is EPEVTQTPSHQVTQMGQEVILRCVPISNHLYFYWYRQILGQKVEFLVSFYNNEISEKSEIFDDQFSVERPDGSNFTLKIRSTKLEDSAMYFCASSYVEGEGYTFGSGTRLTVV.

The chain uses TRBV5-1 and TRBJ1-2; maybe TRBD1 (6 bases). The ends were cut back, 3 bases at V and 8 bases at J, with 17 bases in the middle. The CDR3 is 14 residues long. Germline loops: CDR1 SGHRS, CDR2 YFSETQ. CDR3 in amino acids: CASSWEGVPWGYTF. CDR3 coding DNA: TGCGCCAGCAGCTGGGAGGGGGTCCCTTGGGGCTACACCTTC.

The chain recombines TRBV4-1 with TRBJ1-2, with 12 bases lining up with TRBD1. Germline loops: CDR1 MGHRA, CDR2 YSYEKL. CDR3 length equals 16 residues. Losses at the gene ends were 5 bases for V and 4 bases for J; bases not matched to a gene: 8. For the CDR3, the DNA is TGCGCCAGCAGCATTCGGGACAGGGGGCTCGGCTATGGCTACACCTTC. It yields the protein CASSIRDRGLGYGYTF.

With respect to this clone: One end of the junction is discordant with germline, which a read error may explain. The chain recombines TRBV28 with TRBJ2-7; D is perhaps TRBD1 (6 bases). CDR1 is MDHEN, CDR2 SYDVKM, per germline. The CDR3 spans 12 residues. The CDR3 DNA is TGTGCCAGCAGTTGGGGGACACGTTACGCCCACTTC. It yields the protein CASSWGTRYAHF.